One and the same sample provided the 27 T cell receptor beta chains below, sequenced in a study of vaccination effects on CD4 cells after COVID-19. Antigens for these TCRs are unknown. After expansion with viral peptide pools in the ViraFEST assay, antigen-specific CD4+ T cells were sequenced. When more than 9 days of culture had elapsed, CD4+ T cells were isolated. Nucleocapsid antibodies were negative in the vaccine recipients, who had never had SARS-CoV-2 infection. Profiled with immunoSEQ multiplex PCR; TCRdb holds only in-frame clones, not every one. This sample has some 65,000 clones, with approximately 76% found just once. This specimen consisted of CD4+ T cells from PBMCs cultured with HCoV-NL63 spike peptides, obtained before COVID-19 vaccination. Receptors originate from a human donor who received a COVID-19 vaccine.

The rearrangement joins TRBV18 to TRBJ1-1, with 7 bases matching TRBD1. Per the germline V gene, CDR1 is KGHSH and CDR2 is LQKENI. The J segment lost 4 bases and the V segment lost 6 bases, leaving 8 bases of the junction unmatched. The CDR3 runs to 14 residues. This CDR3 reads CASSQGGARTEAFF. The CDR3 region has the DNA TGTGCCAGCTCTCAGGGGGGGGCGCGCACTGAAGCTTTCTTT.

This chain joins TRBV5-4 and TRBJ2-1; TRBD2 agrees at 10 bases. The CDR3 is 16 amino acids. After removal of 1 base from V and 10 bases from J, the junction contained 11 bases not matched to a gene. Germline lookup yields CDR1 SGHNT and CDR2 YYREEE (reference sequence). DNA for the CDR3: TGTGCCAGCAGCTTGACGTCGGCTAGCGGGGGCCGGGAGCAGTTCTTC. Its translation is CASSLTSASGGREQFF.

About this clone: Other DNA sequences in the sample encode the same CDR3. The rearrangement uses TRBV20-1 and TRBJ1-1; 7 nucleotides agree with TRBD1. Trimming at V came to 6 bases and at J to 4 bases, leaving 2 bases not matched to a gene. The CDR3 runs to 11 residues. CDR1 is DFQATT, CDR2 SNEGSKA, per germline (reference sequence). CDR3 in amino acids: CSAPGGTEAFF. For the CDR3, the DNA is TGCAGTGCCCCAGGGGGCACTGAAGCTTTCTTT.

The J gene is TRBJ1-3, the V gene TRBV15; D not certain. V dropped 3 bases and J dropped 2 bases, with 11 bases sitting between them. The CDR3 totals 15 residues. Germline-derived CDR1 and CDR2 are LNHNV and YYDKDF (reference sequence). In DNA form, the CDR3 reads TGTGCCACCAGCAGCCTTTTGGACCCTGGAAACACCATATATTTT. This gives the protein CATSSLLDPGNTIYF.

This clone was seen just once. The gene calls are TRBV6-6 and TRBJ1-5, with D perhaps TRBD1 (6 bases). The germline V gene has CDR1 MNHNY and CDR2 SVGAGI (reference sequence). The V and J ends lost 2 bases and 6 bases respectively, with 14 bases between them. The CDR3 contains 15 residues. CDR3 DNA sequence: TGTGCCAGCAGTTACGAGACAGGTCGGGCTCAGCCCCAGCATTTT. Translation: CASSYETGRAQPQHF.

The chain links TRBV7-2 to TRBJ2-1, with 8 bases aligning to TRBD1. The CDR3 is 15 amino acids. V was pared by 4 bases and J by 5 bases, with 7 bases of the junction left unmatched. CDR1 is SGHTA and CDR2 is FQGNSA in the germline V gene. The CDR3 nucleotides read TGTGCCAGCAGCTCAGACAGGGGTAGGAACAATGAGCAGTTCTTC. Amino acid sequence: CASSSDRGRNNEQFF.

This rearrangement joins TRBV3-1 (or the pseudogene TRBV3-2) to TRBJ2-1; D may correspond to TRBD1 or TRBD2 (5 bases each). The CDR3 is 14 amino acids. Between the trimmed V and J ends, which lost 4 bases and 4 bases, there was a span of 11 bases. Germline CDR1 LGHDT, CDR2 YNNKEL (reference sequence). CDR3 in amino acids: CASSRRTLYNEQFF. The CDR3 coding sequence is TGTGCCAGCAGCCGGAGGACACTTTACAATGAGCAGTTCTTC.

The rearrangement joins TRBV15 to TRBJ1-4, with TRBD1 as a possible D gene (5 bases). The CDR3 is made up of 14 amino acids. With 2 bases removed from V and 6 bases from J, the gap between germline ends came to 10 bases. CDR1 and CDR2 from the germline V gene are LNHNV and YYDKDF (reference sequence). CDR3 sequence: CATSRSGPYEKLFF. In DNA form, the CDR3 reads TGTGCCACCAGCAGATCGGGGCCCTATGAAAAACTGTTTTTT. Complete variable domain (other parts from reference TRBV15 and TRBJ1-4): DAMVIQNPRYQVTQFGKPVTLSCSQTLNHNVMYWYQQKSSQAPKLLFHYYDKDFNNEADTPDNFQSRRPNTSFCFLDIRSPGLGDTAMYLCATSRSGPYEKLFFGSGTQLSVL.

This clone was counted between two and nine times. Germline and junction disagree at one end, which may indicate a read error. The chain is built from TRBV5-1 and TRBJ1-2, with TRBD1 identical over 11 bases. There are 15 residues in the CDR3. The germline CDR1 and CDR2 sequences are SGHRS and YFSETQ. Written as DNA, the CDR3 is TGCGCCACCAGCCCCGGGACAGGGGGGAACTATGGCTACACCTTC. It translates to CATSPGTGGNYGYTF.

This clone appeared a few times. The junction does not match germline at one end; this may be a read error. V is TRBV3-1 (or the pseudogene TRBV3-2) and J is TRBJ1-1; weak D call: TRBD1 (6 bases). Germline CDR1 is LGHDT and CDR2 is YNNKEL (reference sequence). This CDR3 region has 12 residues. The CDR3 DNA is TGTGCCAGCAGCCAAACAGGGTACGAAGGTTTCTTT. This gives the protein CASSQTGYEGFF.

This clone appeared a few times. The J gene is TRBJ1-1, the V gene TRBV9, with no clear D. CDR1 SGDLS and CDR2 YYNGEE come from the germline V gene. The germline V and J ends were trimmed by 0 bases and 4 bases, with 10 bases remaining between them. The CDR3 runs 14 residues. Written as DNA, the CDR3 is TGTGCCAGCAGCGTAGATTCGGGGTTCACTGAAGCTTTCTTT. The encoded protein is CASSVDSGFTEAFF.

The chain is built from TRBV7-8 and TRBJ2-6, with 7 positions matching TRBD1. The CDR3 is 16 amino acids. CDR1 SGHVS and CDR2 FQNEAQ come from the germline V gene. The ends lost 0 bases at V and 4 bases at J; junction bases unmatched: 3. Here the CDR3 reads CASSLARGLGANVLTF. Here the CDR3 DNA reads TGTGCCAGCAGCTTAGCGAGGGGGCTGGGGGCCAACGTCCTGACTTTC.

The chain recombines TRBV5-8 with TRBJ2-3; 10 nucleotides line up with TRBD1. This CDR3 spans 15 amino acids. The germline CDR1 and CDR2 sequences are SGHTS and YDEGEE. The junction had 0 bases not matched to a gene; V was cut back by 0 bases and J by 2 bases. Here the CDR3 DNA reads TGTGCCAGCAGCTTGGGACAGGGGGCCACAGATACGCAGTATTTT. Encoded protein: CASSLGQGATDTQYF.

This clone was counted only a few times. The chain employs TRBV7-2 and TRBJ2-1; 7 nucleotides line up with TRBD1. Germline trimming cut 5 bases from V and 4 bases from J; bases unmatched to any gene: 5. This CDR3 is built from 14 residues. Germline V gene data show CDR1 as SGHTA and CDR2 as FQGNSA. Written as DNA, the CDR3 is TGTGCCAGCAGCGCGAGACAGGGATACAATGAGCAGTTCTTC. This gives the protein CASSARQGYNEQFF.

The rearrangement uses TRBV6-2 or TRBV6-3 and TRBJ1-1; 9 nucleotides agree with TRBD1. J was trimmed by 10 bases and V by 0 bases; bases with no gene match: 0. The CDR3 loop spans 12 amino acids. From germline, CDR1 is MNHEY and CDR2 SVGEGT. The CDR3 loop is CASSYSDRGAFF. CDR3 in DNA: TGTGCCAGCAGTTACTCGGACAGGGGAGCTTTCTTT.

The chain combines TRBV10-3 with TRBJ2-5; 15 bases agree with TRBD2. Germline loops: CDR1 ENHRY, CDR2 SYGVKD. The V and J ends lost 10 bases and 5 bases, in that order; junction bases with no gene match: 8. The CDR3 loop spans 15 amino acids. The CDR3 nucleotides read TGTGCCAGCTCCGGGACTAGCGGGGGGTGGGAGACCCAGTACTTC. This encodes CASSGTSGGWETQYF.

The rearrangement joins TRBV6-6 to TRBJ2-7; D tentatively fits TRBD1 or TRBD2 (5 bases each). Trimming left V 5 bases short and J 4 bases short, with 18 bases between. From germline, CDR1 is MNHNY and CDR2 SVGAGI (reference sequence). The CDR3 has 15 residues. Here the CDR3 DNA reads TGTGCCAGCAGTCCATCAGAGGGGAGTAGGTACGAGCAGTACGTC. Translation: CASSPSEGSRYEQYV.

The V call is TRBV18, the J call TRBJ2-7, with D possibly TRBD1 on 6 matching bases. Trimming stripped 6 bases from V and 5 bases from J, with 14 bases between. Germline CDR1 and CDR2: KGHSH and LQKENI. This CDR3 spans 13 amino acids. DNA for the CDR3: TGTGCCAGCTCTCCGGGACAACTTGACGAGCAGTACGTC. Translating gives CASSPGQLDEQYV.

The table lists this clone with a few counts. The CDR3 region is CASSLLSGRLMNTEAFF. The CDR3 bases are TGTGCCAGCAGCTTGCTTTCGGGGCGGCTCATGAACACTGAAGCTTTCTTT. The chain has TRBV5-5 and TRBJ1-1; D is possibly TRBD1 (5 bases). V lost 1 base, J lost 0 bases, and 16 bases lay in between. This CDR3 comprises 17 residues. CDR1 and CDR2 (germline): SGHKS, YYEKEE (reference sequence).

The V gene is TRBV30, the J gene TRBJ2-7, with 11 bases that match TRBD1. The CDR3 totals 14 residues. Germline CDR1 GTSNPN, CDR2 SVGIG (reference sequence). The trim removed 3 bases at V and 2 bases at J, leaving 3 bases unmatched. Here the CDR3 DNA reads TGTGCCTGGAGCACGGGACAGGGGGCCTACGAGCAGTACGTC. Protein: CAWSTGQGAYEQYV.

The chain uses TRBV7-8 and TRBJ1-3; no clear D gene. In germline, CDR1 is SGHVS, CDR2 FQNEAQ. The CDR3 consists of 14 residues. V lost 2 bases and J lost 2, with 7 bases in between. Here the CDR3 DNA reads TGTGCCAGCAGCTTAAGCAGAACTGGAAACACCATATATTTT. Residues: CASSLSRTGNTIYF.

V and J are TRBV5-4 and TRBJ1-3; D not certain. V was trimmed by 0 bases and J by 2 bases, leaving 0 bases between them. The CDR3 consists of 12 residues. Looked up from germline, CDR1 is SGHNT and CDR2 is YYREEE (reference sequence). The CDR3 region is CASSLAGNTIYF. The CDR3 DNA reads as TGTGCCAGCAGCTTGGCTGGAAACACCATATATTTT. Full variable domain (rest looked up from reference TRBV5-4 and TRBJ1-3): ETGVTQSPTHLIKTRGQQVTLRCSSQSGHNTVSWYQQALGQGPQFIFQYYREEENGRGNFPPRFSGLQFPNYSSELNVNALELDDSALYLCASSLAGNTIYFGEGSWLTVV.

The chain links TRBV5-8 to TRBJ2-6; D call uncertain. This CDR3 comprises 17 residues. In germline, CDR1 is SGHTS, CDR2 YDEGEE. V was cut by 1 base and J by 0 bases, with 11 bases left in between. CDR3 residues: CASSLMVIPSGANVLTF. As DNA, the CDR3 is TGTGCCAGCAGCTTGATGGTCATTCCCTCTGGGGCCAACGTCCTGACTTTC.

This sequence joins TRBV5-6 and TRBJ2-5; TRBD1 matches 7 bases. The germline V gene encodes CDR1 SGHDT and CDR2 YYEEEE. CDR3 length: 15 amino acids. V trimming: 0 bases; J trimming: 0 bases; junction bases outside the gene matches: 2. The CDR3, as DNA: TGTGCCAGCAGCTTGGTACAGGGGTACCAAGAGACCCAGTACTTC. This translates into CASSLVQGYQETQYF.

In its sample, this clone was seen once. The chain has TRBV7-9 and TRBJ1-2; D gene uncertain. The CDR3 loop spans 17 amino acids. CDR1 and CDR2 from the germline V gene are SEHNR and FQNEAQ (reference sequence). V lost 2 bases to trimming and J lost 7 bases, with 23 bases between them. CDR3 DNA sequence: TGTGCCAGCAGCTTACACGGCAGTCCGGGCATGACGGGTGGCTACACCTTC. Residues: CASSLHGSPGMTGGYTF. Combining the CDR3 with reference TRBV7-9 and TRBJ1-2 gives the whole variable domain DTGVSQNPRHKITKRGQNVTFRCDPISEHNRLYWYRQTLGQGPEFLTYFQNEAQLEKSRLLSDRFSAERPKGSFSTLEIQRTEQGDSAMYLCASSLHGSPGMTGGYTFGSGTRLTVV.

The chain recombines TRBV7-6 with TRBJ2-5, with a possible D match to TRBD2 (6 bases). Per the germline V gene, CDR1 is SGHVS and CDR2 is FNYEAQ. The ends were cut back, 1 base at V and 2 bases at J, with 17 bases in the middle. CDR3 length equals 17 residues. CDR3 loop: CASSLDALGAGQETQYF. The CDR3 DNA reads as TGTGCCAGCAGCTTAGACGCCCTGGGCGCGGGGCAAGAGACCCAGTACTTC. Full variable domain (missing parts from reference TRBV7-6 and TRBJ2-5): GAGVSQSPRYKVTKRGQDVALRCDPISGHVSLYWYRQALGQGPEFLTYFNYEAQQDKSGLPNDRFSAERPEGSISTLTIQRTEQRDSAMYRCASSLDALGAGQETQYFGPGTRLLVL.

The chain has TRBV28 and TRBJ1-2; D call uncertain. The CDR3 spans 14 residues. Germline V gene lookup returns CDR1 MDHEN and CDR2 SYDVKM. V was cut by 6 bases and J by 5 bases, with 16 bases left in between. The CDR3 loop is CASRRPKGWYGYTF. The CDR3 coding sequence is TGTGCCAGCAGGAGGCCGAAAGGGTGGTATGGCTACACCTTC.